The entry below describes one T cell receptor beta chain. As yet, its antigen is unknown. Clones were sequenced by immunoSEQ multiplex PCR, and TCRdb holds only the in-frame ones, with some missing. Among under 110,000 clones, 70% to 90% were seen once, and the ten largest hold 2% to 3%. These data come from a study of radiotherapy plus CTLA-4 blockade in lung cancer. Study overall: Objective responses emerged in 18% of patients, and 30% to 40% attained disease control. General study points: According to reports, early shifts in blood T cell clones, alongside interferon-beta, forecast response most accurately. In blood, after radiotherapy plus ipilimumab, tumor-derived TCR clones expanded.

Each patient with chemo-refractory metastatic non-small-cell lung cancer was treated with focal radiation plus CTLA-4 blockade using ipilimumab. The CDR3 totals 16 residues. The V end was cut by 2 bases, the J end by 0 bases, with 11 bases between. CDR1 is LNHNV and CDR2 is YYDKDF in the germline V gene (reference sequence). This sequence was found in a human donor with non-small cell lung cancer that progressed on radiotherapy plus ipilimumab. Some clones in this sample may be carry-over from other donors' samples. The chain joins TRBV15 to TRBJ1-5; D remains unclear. Here the sequenced sample was peripheral blood, taken from a patient treated with radiotherapy plus ipilimumab. Here the CDR3 reads CATSRKTWASNQPQHF. CDR3 sequence (DNA): TGTGCCACCAGCAGAAAAACATGGGCTAGCAATCAGCCCCAGCATTTT. Supplemented by reference TRBV15 and TRBJ1-5, the full variable domain reads DAMVIQNPRYQVTQFGKPVTLSCSQTLNHNVMYWYQQKSSQAPKLLFHYYDKDFNNEADTPDNFQSRRPNTSFCFLDIRSPGLGDTAMYLCATSRKTWASNQPQHFGDGTRLSIL.